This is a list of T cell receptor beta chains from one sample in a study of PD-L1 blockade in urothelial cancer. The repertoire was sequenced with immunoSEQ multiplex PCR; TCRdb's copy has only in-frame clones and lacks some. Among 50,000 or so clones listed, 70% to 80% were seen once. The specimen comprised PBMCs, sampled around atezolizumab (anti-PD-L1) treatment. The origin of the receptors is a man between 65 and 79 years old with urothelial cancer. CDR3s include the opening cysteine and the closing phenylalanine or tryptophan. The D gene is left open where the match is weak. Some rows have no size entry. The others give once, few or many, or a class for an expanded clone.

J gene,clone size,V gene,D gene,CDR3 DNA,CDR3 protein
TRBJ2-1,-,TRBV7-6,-,TGTGCCAGCAGCTCCCTTACGACTGGCTACAATGAGCAGTTCTTC,CASSSLTTGYNEQFF
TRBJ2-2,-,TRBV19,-,TGTGCCTCACGGTCGGGGGGCTTGAACACCGGGGAGCTGTTTTTT,CASRSGGLNTGELFF
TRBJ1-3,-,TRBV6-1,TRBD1,TGTGCCAGCAGTGACCGGACAGGGGGGCCTGGAAACACCATATATTTT,CASSDRTGGPGNTIYF
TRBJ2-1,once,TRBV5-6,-,TGTGCCAGCAGCTCTAGAAATGAGCAGTTCTTC,CASSSRNEQFF
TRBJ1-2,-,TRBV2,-,TGTGCCAGCAGTGAATTCAGGGGCGAGGGGCTTAACTATGGCTACACCTTC,CASSEFRGEGLNYGYTF
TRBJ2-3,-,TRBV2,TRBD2,TGTGCCAGCAGCCGCTTGGGCGGGGGGGCCCCAGATACGCAGTATTTT,CASSRLGGGAPDTQYF
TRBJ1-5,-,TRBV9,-,TGTGCCAGCAGCGTAGGTGAGGGAGGCGGCAATCAGCCCCAGCATTTT,CASSVGEGGGNQPQHF
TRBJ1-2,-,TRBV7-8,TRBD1,TGTGCCAGCAGCTGGGACAGGGGCGATAACGGCTACACCTTC,CASSWDRGDNGYTF
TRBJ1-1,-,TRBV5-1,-,TGCGCCAGCAGCTTCTCAGGGGCCGATAAGGGCACTGAAGCTTTCTTT,CASSFSGADKGTEAFF
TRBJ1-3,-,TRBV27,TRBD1,TGTGCCAGCAGTTTACGCAGGGGGCAAGGAAACACCATATATTTT,CASSLRRGQGNTIYF
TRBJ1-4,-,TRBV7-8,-,TGTGCCAGCAGTCTTACCGGACGGCGTAACCTAGCGACTAATGAAAAACTGTTTTTT,CASSLTGRRNLATNEKLFF
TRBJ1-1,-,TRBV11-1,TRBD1,TGTGCCAGCAGCCCCGGGACAGCTACTGAAGCTTTCTTT,CASSPGTATEAFF
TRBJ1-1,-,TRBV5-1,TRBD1,TGCGCCAGCAGTAGGACAGGGGTAGGGACCACTGAAGCTTTCTTT,CASSRTGVGTTEAFF
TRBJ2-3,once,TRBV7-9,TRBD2,TGTGCCAGCAGCTCCCTAGCGGGGGGGTTGATAGATACGCAGTATTTT,CASSSLAGGLIDTQYF
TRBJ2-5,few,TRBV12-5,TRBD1,TGTGCTAGTGGTTTCGGCAGGGGGTCTGAGGAGACCCAGTACTTC,CASGFGRGSEETQYF
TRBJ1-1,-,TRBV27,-,TGTGCCAGCAGCCATATTCCGCTGGGGCGCGCCTTGATTGAAGCTTTCTTT,CASSHIPLGRALIEAFF
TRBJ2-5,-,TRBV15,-,TGTGCCACCAGCAGGGCCATACAAGAGACCCAGTACTTC,CATSRAIQETQYF
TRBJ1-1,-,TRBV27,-,TGTGCCAGCAGTTTGGGGGGGATAGGGACTGAAGCTTTCTTT,CASSLGGIGTEAFF
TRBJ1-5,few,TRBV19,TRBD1,TGTGCCAGTAGTATTTTCAGGGGGCTGTCGAGACAGCCCCAGCATTTT,CASSIFRGLSRQPQHF
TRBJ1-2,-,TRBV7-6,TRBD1,TGTGCCAGCAGCCGGGACAGGGACCTAGCCTATGGCTACACCTTC,CASSRDRDLAYGYTF
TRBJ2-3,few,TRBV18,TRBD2,TGTGCCAGCTCACCACGCACCGGGGGGACAGATACGCAGTATTTT,CASSPRTGGTDTQYF
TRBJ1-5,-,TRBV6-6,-,TGTGCCAGCAGTCCGCATGGGGAGCAGCCCCAGCATTTT,CASSPHGEQPQHF